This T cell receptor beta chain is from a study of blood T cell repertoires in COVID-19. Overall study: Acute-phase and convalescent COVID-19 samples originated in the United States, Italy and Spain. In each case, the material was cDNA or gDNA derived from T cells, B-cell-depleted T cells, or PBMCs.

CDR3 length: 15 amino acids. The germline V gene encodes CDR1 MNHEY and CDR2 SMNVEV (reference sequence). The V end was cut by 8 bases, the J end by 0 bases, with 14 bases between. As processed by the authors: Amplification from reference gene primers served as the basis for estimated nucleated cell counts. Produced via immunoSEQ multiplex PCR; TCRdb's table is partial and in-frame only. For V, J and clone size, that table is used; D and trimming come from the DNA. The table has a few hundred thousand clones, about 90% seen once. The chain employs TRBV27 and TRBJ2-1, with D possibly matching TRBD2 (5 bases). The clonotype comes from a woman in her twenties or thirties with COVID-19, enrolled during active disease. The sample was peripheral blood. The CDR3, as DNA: TGTGCCAGCTCCTCGGGGTGGGCCTCCTACAATGAGCAGTTCTTC. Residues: CASSSGWASYNEQFF.